This T cell receptor beta chain was identified during a study of shared clonotypes between healthy human individuals. Findings and limits, study-wide: Exclusively blood specimens were collected; tissue repertoires likely differ. Estimated richness was generally greater in naive than memory subsets.

The count of this clone is one. The antigen remains unidentified. Clones were read by immunoSEQ multiplex PCR, and TCRdb kept only the in-frame ones, dropping some. This repertoire shows 550,000 to 800,000 clones, 90% found once; its top ten account for less than 40%. The sequence was collected from a man aged 18 to 29 in good health. Some clones in this sample may be carry-over from other donors' samples. Sequenced material: memory CD8+ T cells from PBMCs. Subset denoted: CD45RO+ cells pooled with CCR7-negative TemRA cells.

In nucleotides, the CDR3 is TGCGCCAGCAGCCAAATCACAGGGCGGGAGACCCAGTACTTC. It is translated as CASSQITGRETQYF. The chain uses TRBV4-1 and TRBJ2-5, with D perhaps matching TRBD1 (6 bases). Trimming removed 2 bases from V and 5 bases from J, with 12 bases in between. The germline gives CDR1 MGHRA, CDR2 YSYEKL. The CDR3 has 14 residues.